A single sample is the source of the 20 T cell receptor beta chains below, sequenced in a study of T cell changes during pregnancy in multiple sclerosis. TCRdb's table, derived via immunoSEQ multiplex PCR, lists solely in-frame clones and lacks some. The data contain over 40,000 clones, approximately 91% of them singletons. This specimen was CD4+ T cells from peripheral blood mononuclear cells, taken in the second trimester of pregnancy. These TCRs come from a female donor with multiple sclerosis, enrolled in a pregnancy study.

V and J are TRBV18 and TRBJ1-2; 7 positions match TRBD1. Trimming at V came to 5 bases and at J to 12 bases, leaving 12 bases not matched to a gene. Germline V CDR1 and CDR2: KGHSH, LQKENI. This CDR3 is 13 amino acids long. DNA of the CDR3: TGTGCCAGCTCATCAAACCCAAACAGGGGACACACCTTC. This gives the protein CASSSNPNRGHTF.

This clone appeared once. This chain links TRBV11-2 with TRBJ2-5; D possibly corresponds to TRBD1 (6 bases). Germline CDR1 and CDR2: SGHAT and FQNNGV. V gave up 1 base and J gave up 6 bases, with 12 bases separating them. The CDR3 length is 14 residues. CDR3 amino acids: CASSLAGQGQTQYF. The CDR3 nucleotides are TGTGCCAGCAGCTTAGCGGGGCAGGGGCAGACCCAGTACTTC.

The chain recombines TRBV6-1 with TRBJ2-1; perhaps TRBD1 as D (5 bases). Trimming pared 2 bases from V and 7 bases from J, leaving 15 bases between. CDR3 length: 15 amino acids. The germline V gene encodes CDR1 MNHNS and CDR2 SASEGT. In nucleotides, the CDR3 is TGTGCCAGCAGTGAATCGCTGAAGGGGTCGAATGAGCAGTTCTTC. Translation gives CASSESLKGSNEQFF.

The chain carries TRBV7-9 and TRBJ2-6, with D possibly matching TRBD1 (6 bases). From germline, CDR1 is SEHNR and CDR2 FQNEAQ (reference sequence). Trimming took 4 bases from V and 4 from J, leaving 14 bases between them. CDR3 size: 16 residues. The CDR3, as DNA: TGTGCCAGCAGCTCCGGACAGCCCCCCGGGGCCAACGTCCTGACTTTC. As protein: CASSSGQPPGANVLTF.

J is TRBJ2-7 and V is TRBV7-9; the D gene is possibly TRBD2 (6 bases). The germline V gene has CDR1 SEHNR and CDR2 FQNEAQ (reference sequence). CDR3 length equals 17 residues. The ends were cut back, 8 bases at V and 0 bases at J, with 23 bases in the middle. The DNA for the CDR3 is TGTGCCAGCGACGGCGGGCCAACCCTCGGGAGCTCCTACGAGCAGTACTTC. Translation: CASDGGPTLGSSYEQYF. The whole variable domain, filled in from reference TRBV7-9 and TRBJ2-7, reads DTGVSQNPRHKITKRGQNVTFRCDPISEHNRLYWYRQTLGQGPEFLTYFQNEAQLEKSRLLSDRFSAERPKGSFSTLEIQRTEQGDSAMYLCASDGGPTLGSSYEQYFGPGTRLTVT.

The CDR3 nucleotides are TGTGCCAGCAGCAGAGGACAGTCCTCCTCTGGGGCCAACGTCCTGACTTTC. Its protein product is CASSRGQSSSGANVLTF. The V and J genes are TRBV5-4 and TRBJ2-6, with D possibly being TRBD1 (6 bases). CDR3 size: 17 residues. Germline V gives CDR1 SGHNT, CDR2 YYREEE (reference sequence). Trimming pared 4 bases from V and 0 bases from J, leaving 14 bases between.

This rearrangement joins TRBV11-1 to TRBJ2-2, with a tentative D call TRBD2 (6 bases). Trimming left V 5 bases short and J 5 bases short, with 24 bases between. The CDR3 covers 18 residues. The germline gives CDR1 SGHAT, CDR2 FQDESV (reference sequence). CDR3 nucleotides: TGTGCCAGCAGCCCCCCCAGGCGGGGTAAAGTCGGAACCGGGGAGCTGTTTTTT. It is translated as CASSPPRRGKVGTGELFF.

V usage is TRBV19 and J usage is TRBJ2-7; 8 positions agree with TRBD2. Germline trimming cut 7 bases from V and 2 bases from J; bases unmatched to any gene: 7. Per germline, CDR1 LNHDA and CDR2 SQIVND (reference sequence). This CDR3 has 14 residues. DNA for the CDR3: TGTGCCAGTACGTCTACCGGGGGGGCCTACGAGCAGTACTTC. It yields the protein CASTSTGGAYEQYF.

The CDR3 DNA is TGTGCCAGCAGCTTAGGTAACACAGCCCTTTTGCGCGAGCAGTACTTC. Translation gives CASSLGNTALLREQYF. The V and J genes are TRBV7-2 and TRBJ2-7; unclear D gene. Per germline, CDR1 SGHTA and CDR2 FQGNSA. V gave up 1 base and J gave up 6 bases, with 19 bases separating them. CDR3 length equals 16 residues.

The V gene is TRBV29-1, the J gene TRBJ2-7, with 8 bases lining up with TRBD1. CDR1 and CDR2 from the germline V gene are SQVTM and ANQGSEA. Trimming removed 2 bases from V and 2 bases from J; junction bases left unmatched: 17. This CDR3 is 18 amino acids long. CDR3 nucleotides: TGCAGCGTTGAAAGTGTCGGCGAGACAGGGGTAACAGCCTACGAGCAGTACTTC. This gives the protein CSVESVGETGVTAYEQYF.

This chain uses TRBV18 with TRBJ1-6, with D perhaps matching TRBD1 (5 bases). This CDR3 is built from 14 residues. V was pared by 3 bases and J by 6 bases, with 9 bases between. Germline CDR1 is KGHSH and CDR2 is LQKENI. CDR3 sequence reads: CASSPDRLNSPLHF. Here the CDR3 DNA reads TGTGCCAGCTCACCCGACAGACTTAATTCACCCCTCCACTTT.

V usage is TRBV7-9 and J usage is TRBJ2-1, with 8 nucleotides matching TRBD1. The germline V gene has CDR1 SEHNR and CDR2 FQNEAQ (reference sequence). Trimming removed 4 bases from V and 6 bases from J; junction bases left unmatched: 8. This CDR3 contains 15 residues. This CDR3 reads CASSSGTGVGNEQFF. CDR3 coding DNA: TGTGCCAGCAGCTCGGGGACAGGCGTGGGCAATGAGCAGTTCTTC.

CDR3 residues: CASIPRWGPLSPVNQPQHF. CDR3 sequence (DNA): TGTGCCAGTATCCCCAGGTGGGGCCCGTTATCTCCAGTCAATCAGCCCCAGCATTTT. This chain joins TRBV19 and TRBJ1-5, with D possibly being TRBD1 (5 bases). Germline CDR1 and CDR2: LNHDA and SQIVND (reference sequence). The CDR3 length is 19 residues. V lost 7 bases, J lost 3 bases, and 28 bases lay in between.

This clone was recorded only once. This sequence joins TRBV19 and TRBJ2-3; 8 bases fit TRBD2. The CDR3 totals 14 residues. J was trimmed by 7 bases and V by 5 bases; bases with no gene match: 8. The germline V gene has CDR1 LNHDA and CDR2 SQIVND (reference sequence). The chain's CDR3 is CASSPRTSPNTQYF. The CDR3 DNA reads TGTGCCAGTAGTCCCAGGACTAGCCCAAATACGCAGTATTTT.

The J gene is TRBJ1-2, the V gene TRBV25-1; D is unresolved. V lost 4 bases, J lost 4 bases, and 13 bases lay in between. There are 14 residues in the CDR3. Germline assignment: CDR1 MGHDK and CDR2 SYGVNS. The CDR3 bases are TGTGCCAGCAGTGGTGGAGTAGGTCTCTATGGCTACACCTTC. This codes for CASSGGVGLYGYTF.

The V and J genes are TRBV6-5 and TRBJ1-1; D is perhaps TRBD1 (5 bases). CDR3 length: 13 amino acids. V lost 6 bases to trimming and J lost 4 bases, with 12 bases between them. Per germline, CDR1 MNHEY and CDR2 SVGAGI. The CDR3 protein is CASRGVGGTEAFF. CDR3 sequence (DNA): TGTGCCAGCAGGGGGGTGGGGGGCACTGAAGCTTTCTTT.

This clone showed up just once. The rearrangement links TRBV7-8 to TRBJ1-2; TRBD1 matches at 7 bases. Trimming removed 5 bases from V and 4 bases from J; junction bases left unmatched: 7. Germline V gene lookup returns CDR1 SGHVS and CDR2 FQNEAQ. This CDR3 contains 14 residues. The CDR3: CASSARQGTYGYTF. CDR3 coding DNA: TGTGCCAGCAGCGCGCGACAGGGAACCTATGGCTACACCTTC.

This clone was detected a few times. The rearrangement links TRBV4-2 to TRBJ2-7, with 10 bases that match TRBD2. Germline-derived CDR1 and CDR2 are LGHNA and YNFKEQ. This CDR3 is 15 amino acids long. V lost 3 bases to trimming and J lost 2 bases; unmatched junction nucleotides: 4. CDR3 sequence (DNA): TGTGCCAGCAGCCACGGACTAGCGGACACCTACGAGCAGTACTTC. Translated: CASSHGLADTYEQYF.

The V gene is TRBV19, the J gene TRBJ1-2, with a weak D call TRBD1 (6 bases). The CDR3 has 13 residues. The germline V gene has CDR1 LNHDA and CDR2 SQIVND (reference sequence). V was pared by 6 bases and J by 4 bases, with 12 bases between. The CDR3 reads CASRQDSLYGYTF. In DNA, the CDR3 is TGTGCCAGTAGGCAGGACAGCCTCTATGGCTACACCTTC.

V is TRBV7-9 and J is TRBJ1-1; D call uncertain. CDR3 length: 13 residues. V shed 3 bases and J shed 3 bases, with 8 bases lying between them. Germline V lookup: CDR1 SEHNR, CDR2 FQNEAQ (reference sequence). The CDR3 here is CASSFGRDTEAFF. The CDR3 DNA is TGTGCCAGCAGCTTCGGTCGGGACACTGAAGCTTTCTTT.